This entry features one T cell receptor (beta chain) sequence. The antigen is not known. The record originates from a study of T cells after yellow fever vaccination. The study's findings and limits: FACS-sorted repertoires could harbor abundant contaminating bulk-population clonotypes.

In TCRdb, the 5' RACE reads were re-called with MiXCR into one record per CDR3 protein. Of fewer than 450,000 distinct CDR3 sequences in the sample, roughly 8.4% were seen once. This TCR came from a man between 18 and 35 years old who received the YFV17D yellow fever vaccine. The specimen comprised PBMCs, sampled roughly 47 days after the first yellow fever vaccination.

For the CDR3, the DNA is TGTGCCAGCACCGGGTTGAATGAGCAGTTCTTC. Residues: CASTGLNEQFF. This chain links TRBV12-3 or TRBV12-4 with TRBJ2-1; D is unclear. The CDR3 runs to 11 residues. The V and J ends lost 7 bases and 7 bases respectively, with 8 bases between them.